This entry lists 21 T cell receptor beta chains sequenced from one sample in a study of blood T cell repertoires in COVID-19. Sequencing was performed with immunoSEQ multiplex PCR; in TCRdb, only in-frame clones are kept and a portion is missing. The profile covers around 71,000 clones, with approximately 86% appearing a single time and 1.5% to 2% taken by the ten largest. The sample comprised peripheral blood. The receptors were sampled from a woman aged 60-75 years with acute or convalescent COVID-19.

The chain joins TRBV28 to TRBJ1-4, with TRBD1 matching 7 bases. Looked up from germline, CDR1 is MDHEN and CDR2 is SYDVKM. This CDR3 is built from 16 residues. Losses at the gene ends were 3 bases for V and 6 bases for J; bases not matched to a gene: 10. The CDR3 nucleotides read TGTGCCAGCAGTTTCCTGGGTAGGGGGCAGGATGAAAAACTGTTTTTT. This codes for CASSFLGRGQDEKLFF.

This rearrangement joins TRBV10-2 to TRBJ2-1, with 8 bases fitting TRBD1. The CDR3 has 15 residues. Per germline, CDR1 WSHSY and CDR2 SAAADI. The V and J ends lost 3 bases and 4 bases, in that order; junction bases with no gene match: 5. The CDR3 here is CASSDAGTGYNEQFF. Here the CDR3 DNA reads TGCGCCAGCAGTGACGCCGGGACAGGTTACAATGAGCAGTTCTTC.

In this sample, this clone turned up a few times. The chain has TRBV29-1 and TRBJ2-1; D possibly corresponds to TRBD1 (6 bases). Deletions cut 6 bases from V and 5 bases from J, with 17 bases between. Germline CDR1 reads SQVTM; CDR2 reads ANQGSEA. CDR3 size: 14 residues. The DNA of the CDR3 is TGCAGCGTCCATACCGGGACACCAAACAATGAGCAGTTCTTC. Amino acids: CSVHTGTPNNEQFF.

This clone has more than one count but fewer than ten. The gene calls are TRBV4-3 and TRBJ1-5; D is possibly TRBD1 (5 bases). Trimming cost V 0 bases and J 6 bases, with 12 bases left between them. CDR3 size: 15 residues. Germline-derived CDR1 and CDR2 are LGHNA and YSLEER. CDR3 region: CASSQDLSGLQPQHF. DNA for the CDR3: TGCGCCAGCAGCCAAGATCTATCAGGGCTTCAGCCCCAGCATTTT.

This chain links TRBV2 with TRBJ1-1; perhaps TRBD1 as D (6 bases). Trimming stripped 5 bases from V and 7 bases from J, with 8 bases between. Germline CDR1 and CDR2: SNHLY and FYNNEI. The CDR3 consists of 11 residues. CDR3 coding DNA: TGTGCCAGCAGTAACAGGGTTGAAGCTTTCTTT. Translation gives CASSNRVEAFF.

The rearrangement uses TRBV20-1 and TRBJ2-7; D is perhaps TRBD1 (5 bases). CDR3 length: 12 residues. Per germline, CDR1 DFQATT and CDR2 SNEGSKA (reference sequence). Deletions cut 3 bases from V and 3 bases from J, with 9 bases between. The CDR3 sequence is CSASSGNYEQYF. The DNA of the CDR3 is TGCAGTGCTAGTTCAGGGAACTACGAGCAGTACTTC.

This sequence joins TRBV29-1 and TRBJ2-7; 7 positions agree with TRBD1. CDR1 SQVTM and CDR2 ANQGSEA come from the germline V gene. The CDR3 extends over 13 amino acids. With V trimmed by 5 bases and J by 7 bases, 11 bases remained unmatched. The CDR3 spells CSVRPETGYEQYF. The CDR3 nucleotides read TGCAGCGTTAGGCCCGAGACAGGGTATGAGCAGTACTTC.

The chain has TRBV9 and TRBJ1-2; unclear D gene. The CDR3 runs 13 residues. CDR1 and CDR2 (germline): SGDLS, YYNGEE. Trimming stripped 0 bases from V and 8 bases from J, with 11 bases between. The CDR3 protein is CASSVDAGRGYTF. In DNA form, the CDR3 reads TGTGCCAGCAGCGTAGATGCGGGGAGAGGCTACACCTTC.

This chain uses TRBV30 with TRBJ1-2; 9 positions agree with TRBD1. V was clipped by 4 bases and J by 2 bases; unmatched bases: 11. The CDR3 length is 16 residues. In germline, CDR1 is GTSNPN, CDR2 SVGIG (reference sequence). The CDR3 spells CAWIPKTGQGNYGYTF. DNA of the CDR3: TGTGCCTGGATCCCTAAAACGGGACAGGGAAACTATGGCTACACCTTC.

This clone occurred a few times. CDR3 nucleotide sequence: TGTGCCAGCAGCAAAAGGCAGGACAGAAAAAACATTCAGTACTTC. Residues: CASSKRQDRKNIQYF. This chain links TRBV21-1 with TRBJ2-4; the table's D call of TRBD1 was not tested on the DNA. TRBV21-1 is a recognized pseudogene. This CDR3 has 15 residues.

This clone was found a few times. The chain has TRBV6-2 or TRBV6-3 and TRBJ2-7; no clear D. V dropped 6 bases and J dropped 1 base, with 7 bases sitting between them. Germline CDR1 and CDR2: MNHEY and SVGEGT. The CDR3 is 12 amino acids. The CDR3, as DNA: TGTGCCAGCAGCACCGGGTCCTACGAGCAGTACTTC. It translates to CASSTGSYEQYF.

V and J are TRBV25-1 and TRBJ2-7; D gene uncertain. The V gene's germline CDR1 is MGHDK and CDR2 SYGVNS. This CDR3 has 13 residues. The V and J ends lost 5 bases and 2 bases respectively, with 10 bases between them. Here the CDR3 DNA reads TGTGCCAGCAGTCCAGACATCCCCTACGAGCAGTACTTC. This gives the protein CASSPDIPYEQYF.

The V and J genes are TRBV4-3 and TRBJ1-6, with a possible D match to TRBD1 (6 bases). The CDR3 extends over 15 amino acids. CDR1 and CDR2 (germline): LGHNA, YSLEER. The ends were cut back, 1 base at V and 8 bases at J, with 12 bases in the middle. CDR3 residues: CASSQGQGKHSPLHF. The CDR3 nucleotides are TGCGCCAGCAGCCAAGGTCAGGGGAAGCATTCACCCCTCCACTTT.

The chain links TRBV4-2 to TRBJ1-2; D is undetermined. Trimming pared 4 bases from V and 2 bases from J, leaving 11 bases between. CDR1 LGHNA and CDR2 YNFKEQ come from the germline V gene. The CDR3 contains 14 residues. CDR3 residues: CASSLHGGNYGYTF. The CDR3 coding sequence is TGTGCCAGCAGCCTACACGGAGGCAACTATGGCTACACCTTC.

The V and J genes are TRBV11-2 and TRBJ2-1; 9 nucleotides match TRBD1. The CDR3 length is 16 residues. The J segment lost 6 bases and the V segment lost 6 bases, leaving 12 bases of the junction unmatched. Germline V lookup: CDR1 SGHAT, CDR2 FQNNGV. CDR3 DNA sequence: TGTGCCAGCAGACCGGCCGGGACAGGGTCCGTCAATGAGCAGTTCTTC. Its protein is CASRPAGTGSVNEQFF.

The V gene is TRBV6-2 or TRBV6-3, the J gene TRBJ1-2; D remains ambiguous. Germline assignment: CDR1 MNHEY and CDR2 SVGEGT. Trimming stripped 2 bases from V and 6 bases from J, with 13 bases between. This CDR3 region has 14 residues. This chain's CDR3 is CASSYTSLIDGYTF. CDR3 sequence (DNA): TGTGCCAGCAGTTACACATCGCTTATTGATGGCTACACCTTC.

The genes are TRBV4-3 and TRBJ1-5; TRBD1 might be the D (5 bases). Germline V gene lookup returns CDR1 LGHNA and CDR2 YSLEER. The CDR3 is 18 amino acids. V dropped 1 base and J dropped 6 bases, with 22 bases sitting between them. This CDR3 is CASSQALGGGQYGQPQHF. Here the CDR3 DNA reads TGCGCCAGCAGCCAAGCCTTGGGGGGTGGGCAATATGGTCAGCCCCAGCATTTT.

The J gene is TRBJ2-1, the V gene TRBV30; 7 bases align to TRBD2. Germline lookup yields CDR1 GTSNPN and CDR2 SVGIG (reference sequence). The CDR3 has 14 amino acids. The V and J ends lost 5 bases and 0 bases, in that order; junction bases with no gene match: 4. CDR3 DNA sequence: TGTGCCTGGGCAGCGGGAACCTCCTACAATGAGCAGTTCTTC. Its translation: CAWAAGTSYNEQFF.

This chain connects TRBV2 to TRBJ2-5, with a weak D call TRBD2 (5 bases). CDR1 and CDR2 (germline): SNHLY, FYNNEI. Trimming took 5 bases from V and 2 from J, leaving 12 bases between them. CDR3 size: 14 residues. The CDR3 DNA reads as TGTGCCAGCAGTAGCCGGACGGGGCAAGAGACCCAGTACTTC. Its protein product is CASSSRTGQETQYF.

This clone was seen more than once but under ten times. At one of its ends the junction is not consistent with the germline gene, which may arise from a read error. The rearrangement joins TRBV27 to TRBJ2-7; a possible D gene is TRBD1 (6 bases). CDR3 length: 14 residues. In germline, CDR1 is MNHEY, CDR2 SMNVEV (reference sequence). The chain's CDR3 is CATSDPGHLYEQYF. In DNA form, the CDR3 reads TGTGCCACCAGTGACCCGGGACACCTATACGAGCAGTACTTC.

This chain uses TRBV6-5 with TRBJ2-7; possible D gene TRBD2, 6 bases. This CDR3 spans 14 amino acids. Germline-derived CDR1 and CDR2 are MNHEY and SVGAGI. Trimming removed 9 bases from V and 1 base from J, with 16 bases in between. DNA of the CDR3: TGTGCCAGTAGCGGAGAGCAGATTTCCTACGAGCAGTACTTC. It specifies CASSGEQISYEQYF.